These T cell receptor beta chains were read from a single sample in a study of blood T cell repertoires in COVID-19. Sequenced by immunoSEQ multiplex PCR; TCRdb stores in-frame clones only, minus some. The sample holds over 150,000 clones, roughly 80% seen once. The sample comprised peripheral blood. These receptors were taken from a man between 65 and 85 years old with acute or convalescent COVID-19. The CDR3 runs from the conserved cysteine through the conserved F or W.

j_call	v_call	cdr3_aa
TRBJ1-2	TRBV7-9	CASSSGQNYGYTF
TRBJ1-2	TRBV5-8	CASSLSSGFYGYTF
TRBJ2-7	TRBV7-7	CASSRTGLPLGEQYF
TRBJ1-2	TRBV7-9	CASSLGGLGYGYTF
TRBJ1-2	TRBV7-9	CASRASYGYTF
TRBJ2-7	TRBV23-1	CASSQSRQGPPYEQYF
TRBJ2-3	TRBV7-2	CASSLVASTDTQYF
TRBJ2-3	TRBV19	CASSPWGGDTQYF
TRBJ2-3	TRBV12-3/TRBV12-4	CASSAAGTDTQYF
TRBJ1-1	TRBV7-9	CASSFIQGGTEAFF
TRBJ2-7	TRBV28	CASSLEQGSEQYF
TRBJ2-3	TRBV19	CASSGRTGGTDTQYF
TRBJ2-1	TRBV7-8	CASSLDQASGEQFF
TRBJ1-6	TRBV3-1/TRBV3-2	CASSRTTGGRNSPLHF
TRBJ2-3	TRBV19	CASSTIAGANTDTQYF
TRBJ2-4	TRBV18	CASSPIPGLAGGTNIQYF
TRBJ2-5	TRBV5-1	CASRTVEGGPQETQYF
TRBJ1-1	TRBV7-9	CASSRGQGATEAFF
TRBJ2-2	TRBV5-5	CASSLVGANTGELFF
TRBJ1-2	TRBV7-9	CASSFSVVAGYTF
TRBJ2-1	TRBV5-1	CASGLPNNEQFF
TRBJ2-5	TRBV3-1/TRBV3-2	CASSQGGAGARGTQYF
TRBJ2-1	TRBV3-1/TRBV3-2	CASSQGASGNEQFF
TRBJ2-7	TRBV6-5	CASSYRRNSYEQYF
TRBJ2-5	TRBV5-1	CASSFVSGGKEETQYF
TRBJ2-1	TRBV2	CASSDGSGRSYNEQFF
TRBJ1-6	TRBV13	CASSVRNYNSPLHF
TRBJ2-5	TRBV4-2	CASSQVVGDQETQYF
TRBJ2-3	TRBV5-1	CASSAIAGGPVGTQYF
TRBJ2-3	TRBV11-2	CASKNSGSMADTQYF
TRBJ2-1	TRBV6-2/TRBV6-3	CASSYGGLAGVNEQFF
TRBJ2-5	TRBV7-2	CASSSGLAGLYQETQYF
TRBJ2-3	TRBV6-5	CATAKFQGSTDTQYF
TRBJ2-2	TRBV28	CASSLWGRGLAGELFF
TRBJ2-1	TRBV5-4	CASTASSYNEQFF
TRBJ2-1	TRBV3-1/TRBV3-2	CASSQASTSGNEQFF
TRBJ1-1	TRBV11-3	CASSLFQGVRTEAFF
TRBJ2-5	TRBV6-5	CASSYNYEETQYF
TRBJ2-7	TRBV7-8	CASSFAGGPSDEQYF
TRBJ1-2	TRBV7-9	CASSFDLESGYGYTF
TRBJ1-1	TRBV19	CASRDNEAFF
TRBJ1-4	TRBV5-1	CASSLNRREKLFF
TRBJ1-5	TRBV27	CASSLQGREEPQHF
TRBJ1-1	TRBV9	CASSPHSGVGTEAFF
TRBJ1-2	TRBV3-1/TRBV3-2	CASSQARYGEDGYTF
TRBJ2-2	TRBV6-1	CASSNSGNTGELFF
TRBJ2-1	TRBV7-6	CASSPRGGGGGNEQFF
TRBJ2-7	TRBV5-4	CASSSDLGSHEQYF
TRBJ2-1	TRBV14	CASSPPGTNLNEQFF
TRBJ1-2	TRBV7-2	CASSPSFGQGEYGYTF